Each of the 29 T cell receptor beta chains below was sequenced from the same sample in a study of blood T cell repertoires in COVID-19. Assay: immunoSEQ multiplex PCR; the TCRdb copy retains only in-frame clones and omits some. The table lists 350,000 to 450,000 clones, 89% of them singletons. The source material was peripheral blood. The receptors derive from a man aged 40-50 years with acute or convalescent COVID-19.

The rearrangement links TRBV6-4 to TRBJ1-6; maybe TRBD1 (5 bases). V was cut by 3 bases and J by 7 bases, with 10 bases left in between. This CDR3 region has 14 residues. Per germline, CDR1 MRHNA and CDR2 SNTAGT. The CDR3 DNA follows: TGTGCCAGCAGTGAATCAGGGTGGAATTCACCCCTCCACTTT. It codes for CASSESGWNSPLHF.

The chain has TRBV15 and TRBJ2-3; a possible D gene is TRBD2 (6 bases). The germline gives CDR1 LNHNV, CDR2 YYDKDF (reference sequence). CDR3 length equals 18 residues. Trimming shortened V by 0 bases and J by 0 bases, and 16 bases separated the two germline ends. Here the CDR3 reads CATSRDGYSGGSTDTQYF. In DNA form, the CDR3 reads TGTGCCACCAGCAGAGATGGGTACAGTGGGGGGAGCACAGATACGCAGTATTTT.

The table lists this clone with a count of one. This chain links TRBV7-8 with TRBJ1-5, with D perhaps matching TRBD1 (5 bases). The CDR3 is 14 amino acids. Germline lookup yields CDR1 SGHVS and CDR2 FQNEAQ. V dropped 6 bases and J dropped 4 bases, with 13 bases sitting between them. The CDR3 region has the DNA TGTGCCAGCAGTCAGGGACTGGTGAATCAGCCCCAGCATTTT. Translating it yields CASSQGLVNQPQHF.

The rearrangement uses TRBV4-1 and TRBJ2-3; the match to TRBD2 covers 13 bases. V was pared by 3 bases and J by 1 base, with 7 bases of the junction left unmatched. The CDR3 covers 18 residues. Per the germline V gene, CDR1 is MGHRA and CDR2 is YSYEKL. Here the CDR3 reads CASSQGTSGIRGTDTQYF. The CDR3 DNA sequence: TGCGCCAGCAGCCAGGGGACTAGCGGGATCCGCGGCACAGATACGCAGTATTTT.

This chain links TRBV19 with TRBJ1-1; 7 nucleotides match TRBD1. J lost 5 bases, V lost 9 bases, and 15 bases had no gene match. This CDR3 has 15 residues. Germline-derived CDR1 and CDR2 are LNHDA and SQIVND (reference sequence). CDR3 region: CASNMGLGRGTEAFF. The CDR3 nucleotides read TGTGCCAGCAACATGGGGCTGGGCAGGGGGACTGAAGCTTTCTTT.

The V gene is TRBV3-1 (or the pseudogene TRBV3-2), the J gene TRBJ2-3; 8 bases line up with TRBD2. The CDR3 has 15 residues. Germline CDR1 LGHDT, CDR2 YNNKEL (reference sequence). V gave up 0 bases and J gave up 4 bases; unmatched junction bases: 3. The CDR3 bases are TGTGCCAGCAGCCAAGATATACTAGCGGCAGATACGCAGTATTTT. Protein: CASSQDILAADTQYF.

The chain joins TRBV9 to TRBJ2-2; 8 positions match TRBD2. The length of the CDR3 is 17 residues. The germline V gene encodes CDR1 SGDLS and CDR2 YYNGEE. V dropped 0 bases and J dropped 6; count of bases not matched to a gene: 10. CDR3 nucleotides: TGTGCCAGCAGCGTAGTCGTGATCGGGAGGGCCCCCGGGGAGCTGTTTTTT. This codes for CASSVVVIGRAPGELFF.

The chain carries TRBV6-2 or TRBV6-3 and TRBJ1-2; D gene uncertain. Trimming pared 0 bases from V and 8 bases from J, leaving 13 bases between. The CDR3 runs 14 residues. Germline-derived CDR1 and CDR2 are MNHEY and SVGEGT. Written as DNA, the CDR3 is TGTGCCAGCAGTTACTCGAGGCCCCTTGGGGGCTACACCTTC. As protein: CASSYSRPLGGYTF.

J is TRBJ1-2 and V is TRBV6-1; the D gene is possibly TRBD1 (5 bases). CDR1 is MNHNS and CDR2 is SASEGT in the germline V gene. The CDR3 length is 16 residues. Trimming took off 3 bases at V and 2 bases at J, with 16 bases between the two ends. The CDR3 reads CASSETAGTYNYGYTF. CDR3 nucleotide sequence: TGTGCCAGCAGTGAGACCGCTGGGACTTACAACTATGGCTACACCTTC.

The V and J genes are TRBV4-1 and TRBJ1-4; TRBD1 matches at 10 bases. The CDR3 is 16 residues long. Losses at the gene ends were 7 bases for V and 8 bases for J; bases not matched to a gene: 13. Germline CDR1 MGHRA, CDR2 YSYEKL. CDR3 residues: CASKPGQGTVKEKLFF. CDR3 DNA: TGCGCCAGCAAACCGGGACAGGGGACTGTAAAAGAAAAACTGTTTTTT.

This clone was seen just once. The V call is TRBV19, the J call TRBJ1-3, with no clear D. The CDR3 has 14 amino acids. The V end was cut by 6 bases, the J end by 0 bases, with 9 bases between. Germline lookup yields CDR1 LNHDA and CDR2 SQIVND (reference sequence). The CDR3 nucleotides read TGTGCCAGTAGGGAACAGAGCTCTGGAAACACCATATATTTT. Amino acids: CASREQSSGNTIYF.

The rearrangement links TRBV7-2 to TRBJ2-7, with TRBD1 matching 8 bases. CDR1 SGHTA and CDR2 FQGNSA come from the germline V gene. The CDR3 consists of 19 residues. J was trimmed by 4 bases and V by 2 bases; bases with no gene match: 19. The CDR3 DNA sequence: TGTGCCAGCAGCTTATCGCTACCGGGTTTGAACAGGGGGAAATACGAGCAGTACTTC. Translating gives CASSLSLPGLNRGKYEQYF.

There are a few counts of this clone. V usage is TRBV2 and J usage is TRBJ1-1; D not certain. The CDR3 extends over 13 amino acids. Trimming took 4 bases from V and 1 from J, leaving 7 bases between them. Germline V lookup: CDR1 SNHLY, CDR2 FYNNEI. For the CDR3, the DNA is TGTGCCAGCAGTGTGGAGGGGAACACTGAAGCTTTCTTT. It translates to CASSVEGNTEAFF.

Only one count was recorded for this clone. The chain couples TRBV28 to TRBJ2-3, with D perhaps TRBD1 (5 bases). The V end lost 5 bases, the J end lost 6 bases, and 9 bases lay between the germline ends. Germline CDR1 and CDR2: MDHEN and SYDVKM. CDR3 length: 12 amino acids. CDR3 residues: CASSPRQDTQYF. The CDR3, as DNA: TGTGCCAGCAGTCCCCGACAGGATACGCAGTATTTT.

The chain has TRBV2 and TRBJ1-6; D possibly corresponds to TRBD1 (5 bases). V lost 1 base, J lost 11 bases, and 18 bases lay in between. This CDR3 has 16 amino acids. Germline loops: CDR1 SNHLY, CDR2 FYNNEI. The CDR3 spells CASSEDRQGVHPPLHF. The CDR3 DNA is TGTGCCAGCAGTGAAGATAGGCAGGGCGTCCATCCACCCCTCCACTTT.

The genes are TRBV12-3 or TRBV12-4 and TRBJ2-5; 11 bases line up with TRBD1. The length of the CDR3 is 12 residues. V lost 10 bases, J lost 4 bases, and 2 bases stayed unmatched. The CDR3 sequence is CATGQGAETQYF. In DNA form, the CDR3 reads TGTGCCACTGGACAGGGGGCAGAGACCCAGTACTTC.

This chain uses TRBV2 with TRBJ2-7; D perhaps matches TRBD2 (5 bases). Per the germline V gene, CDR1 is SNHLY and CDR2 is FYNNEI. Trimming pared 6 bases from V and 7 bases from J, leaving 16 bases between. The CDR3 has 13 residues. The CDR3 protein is CASRLSDTGEQYF. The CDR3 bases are TGTGCCAGCAGGCTATCGGATACGGGAGAGCAGTACTTC. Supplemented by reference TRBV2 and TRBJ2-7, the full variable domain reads EPEVTQTPSHQVTQMGQEVILRCVPISNHLYFYWYRQILGQKVEFLVSFYNNEISEKSEIFDDQFSVERPDGSNFTLKIRSTKLEDSAMYFCASRLSDTGEQYFGPGTRLTVT.

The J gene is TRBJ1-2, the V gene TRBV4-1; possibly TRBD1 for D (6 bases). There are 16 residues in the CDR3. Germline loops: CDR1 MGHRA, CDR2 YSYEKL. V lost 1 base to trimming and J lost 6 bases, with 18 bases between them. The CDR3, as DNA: TGCGCCAGCAGCCAAGGTTTCGCGGGGGCGCTTGATGGCTACACCTTC. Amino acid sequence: CASSQGFAGALDGYTF.

CDR3 sequence (DNA): TGTGCCAGCAGCTCCTGGAGGGGGCCTGGGGAGACCCAGTACTTC. Translated, it gives CASSSWRGPGETQYF. V gene TRBV7-2 combines with J gene TRBJ2-5, with D tentatively TRBD1 (7 bases). V was pared by 4 bases and J by 5 bases, with 17 bases between. The germline CDR1 and CDR2 sequences are SGHTA and FQGNSA. The CDR3 has 15 amino acids. The variable domain in full, with the rest retrieved from reference TRBV7-2 and TRBJ2-5, is GAGVSQSPSNKVTEKGKDVELRCDPISGHTALYWYRQSLGQGLEFLIYFQGNSAPDKSGLPSDRFSAERTGGSVSTLTIQRTQQEDSAVYLCASSSWRGPGETQYFGPGTRLLVL.

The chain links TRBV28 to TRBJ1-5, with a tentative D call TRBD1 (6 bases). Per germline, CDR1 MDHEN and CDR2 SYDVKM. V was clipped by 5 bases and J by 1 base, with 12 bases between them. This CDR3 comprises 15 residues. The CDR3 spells CASSTQGRSNQPQHF. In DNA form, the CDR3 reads TGTGCCAGCAGTACACAGGGTCGGAGCAATCAGCCCCAGCATTTT.

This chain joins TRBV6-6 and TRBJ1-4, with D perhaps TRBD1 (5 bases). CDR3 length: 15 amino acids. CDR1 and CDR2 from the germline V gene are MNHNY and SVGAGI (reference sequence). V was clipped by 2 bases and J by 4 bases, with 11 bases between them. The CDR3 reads CASSYGGGINEKLFF. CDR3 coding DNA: TGTGCCAGCAGTTACGGCGGGGGTATTAATGAAAAACTGTTTTTT.

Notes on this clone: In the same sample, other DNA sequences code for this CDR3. The CDR3 region has the DNA TGTGCCAGCAGCGCCCTATATGGCTACACCTTC. Translated, it gives CASSALYGYTF. The chain joins TRBV9 to TRBJ1-2, with D unclear. Trimming cost V 3 bases and J 5 bases, with 5 bases left between them. This CDR3 spans 11 amino acids. Looked up from germline, CDR1 is SGDLS and CDR2 is YYNGEE. The complete variable domain, with remaining parts taken from reference TRBV9 and TRBJ1-2, reads DSGVTQTPKHLITATGQRVTLRCSPRSGDLSVYWYQQSLDQGLQFLIQYYNGEERAKGNILERFSAQQFPDLHSELNLSSLELGDSALYFCASSALYGYTFGSGTRLTVV.

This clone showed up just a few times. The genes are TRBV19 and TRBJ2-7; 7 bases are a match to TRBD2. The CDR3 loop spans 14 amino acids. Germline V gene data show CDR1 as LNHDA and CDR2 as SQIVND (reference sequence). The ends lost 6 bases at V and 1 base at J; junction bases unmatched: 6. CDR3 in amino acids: CASSSGRASYEQYF. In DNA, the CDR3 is TGTGCCAGTAGCTCAGGGAGGGCGTCCTACGAGCAGTACTTC. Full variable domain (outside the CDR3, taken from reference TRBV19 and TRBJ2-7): DGGITQSPKYLFRKEGQNVTLSCEQNLNHDAMYWYRQDPGQGLRLIYYSQIVNDFQKGDIAEGYSVSREKKESFPLTVTSAQKNPTAFYLCASSSGRASYEQYFGPGTRLTVT.

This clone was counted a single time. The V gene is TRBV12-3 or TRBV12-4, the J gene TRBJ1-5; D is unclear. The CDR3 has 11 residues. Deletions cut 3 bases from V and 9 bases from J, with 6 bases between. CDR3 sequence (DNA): TGTGCCAGCAGTTTTTCGGGGCCCCAGCATTTT. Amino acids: CASSFSGPQHF.

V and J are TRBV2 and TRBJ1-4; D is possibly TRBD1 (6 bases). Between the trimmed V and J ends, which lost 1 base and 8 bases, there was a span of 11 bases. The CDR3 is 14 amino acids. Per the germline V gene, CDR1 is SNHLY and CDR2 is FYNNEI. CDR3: CASSEEQGLEKLFF. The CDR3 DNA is TGTGCCAGCAGTGAAGAACAGGGTTTGGAAAAACTGTTTTTT.

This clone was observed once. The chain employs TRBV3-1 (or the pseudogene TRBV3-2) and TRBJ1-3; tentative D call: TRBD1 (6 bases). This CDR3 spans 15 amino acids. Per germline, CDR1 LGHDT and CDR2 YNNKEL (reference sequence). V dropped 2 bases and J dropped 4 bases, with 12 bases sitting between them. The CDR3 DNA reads TGTGCCAGCAGCCAAACAGGGCTACAGGGAAACACCATATATTTT. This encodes CASSQTGLQGNTIYF.

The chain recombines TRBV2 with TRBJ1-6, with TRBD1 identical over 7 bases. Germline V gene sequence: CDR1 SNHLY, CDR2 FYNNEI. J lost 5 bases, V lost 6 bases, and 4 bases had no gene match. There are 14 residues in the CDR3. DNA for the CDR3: TGTGCCAGCAGCCCGACAGGGAATAATTCACCCCTCCACTTT. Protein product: CASSPTGNNSPLHF. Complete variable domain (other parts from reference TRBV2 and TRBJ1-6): EPEVTQTPSHQVTQMGQEVILRCVPISNHLYFYWYRQILGQKVEFLVSFYNNEISEKSEIFDDQFSVERPDGSNFTLKIRSTKLEDSAMYFCASSPTGNNSPLHFGNGTRLTVT.

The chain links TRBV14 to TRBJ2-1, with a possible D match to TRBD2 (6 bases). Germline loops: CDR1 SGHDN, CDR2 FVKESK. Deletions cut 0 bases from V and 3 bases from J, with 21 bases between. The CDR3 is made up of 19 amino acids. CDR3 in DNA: TGTGCCAGCAGCCAAGAGCCGGGAGTGGGGGTGGTTTTCTACAATGAGCAGTTCTTC. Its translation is CASSQEPGVGVVFYNEQFF.

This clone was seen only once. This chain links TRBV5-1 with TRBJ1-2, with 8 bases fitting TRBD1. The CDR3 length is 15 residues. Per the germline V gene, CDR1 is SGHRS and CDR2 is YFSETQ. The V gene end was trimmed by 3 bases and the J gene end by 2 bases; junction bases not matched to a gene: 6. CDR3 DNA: TGCGCCAGCAGCTCGACCGGGACAGGAAACTATGGCTACACCTTC. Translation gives CASSSTGTGNYGYTF.